The rows below give T cell receptor beta chains drawn from one sample of a study of control samples from healthy donors and cancer patients. Sequencing used immunoSEQ multiplex PCR; TCRdb keeps in-frame clones, though not all of them. The sample includes 130,000 to 150,000 clones, 80% to 95% of them seen just once. Source material: blood. All receptors come from a man aged 30 to 45 in good health. CDR3s include the opening cysteine and the closing phenylalanine or tryptophan.

j_call v_call cdr3_aa
TRBJ1-2 TRBV27 CASSFSHRDRGYYTF
TRBJ2-4 TRBV6-6 CASKPDREDIQYF
TRBJ1-1 TRBV4-3 CASSRQTGNTEAFF
TRBJ1-1 TRBV18 CASSPRQELNTEAFF
TRBJ1-3 TRBV7-9 CASSLAPGNTIYF
TRBJ1-2 TRBV15 CATSRDSDLDGYTF
TRBJ2-7 TRBV2 CASSVQAGVGYEQYF
TRBJ2-1 TRBV7-8 CASKTGTSGSFYYNEQFF
TRBJ2-3 TRBV28 CASSLGNWAKDTQYF
TRBJ1-1 TRBV15 CATSTSGVMNTEAFF
TRBJ2-5 TRBV28 CASSSGGTTGETQYF
TRBJ2-6 TRBV7-9 CASSAMKGRPGANVLTF
TRBJ2-7 TRBV11-2 CASSLTRTALEQYF
TRBJ1-3 TRBV2 CASMQGTDGNTIYF
TRBJ1-2 TRBV2 CASSQSGGAGYGYTF
TRBJ2-2 TRBV21-1 CASRLAGGPCTGELFF
TRBJ1-2 TRBV11-2 CASSSYRGLGYGYTF
TRBJ2-1 TRBV19 CASKKGTTGQNEQFF
TRBJ2-1 TRBV6-4 CASSKLGTSGPDEQFF
TRBJ1-5 TRBV10-2 CASSEGWDNQPQHF
TRBJ2-5 TRBV7-9 CASSPLDRGEETQYF
TRBJ1-4 TRBV19 CASIQPGQGGEKLFF
TRBJ2-2 TRBV28 CASGNQGFGYTGELFF
TRBJ2-1 TRBV14 CASSQFPGSPNEQFF
TRBJ1-2 TRBV5-1 CASSHGQGRGGYTF